This T cell receptor beta chain emerged from a study of OX40 agonist ivuxolimab in advanced cancers. The study in broad terms: Ivuxolimab, which targeted the costimulatory receptor OX40 (CD134), was an agonistic, fully human IgG2 monoclonal antibody. Prior anti-PD-1, anti-PD-L1 or anti-CTLA-4 therapy was permitted, and less than 45% of dose-escalation patients had received checkpoint inhibitors. Among the roughly 50 dose-escalation patients, approximately 20 had hepatocellular carcinoma, about 15 melanoma, 9 renal cell carcinoma and 9 head and neck cancer. In the dose-escalation cohort, approximately 80% of patients were male, and the mean age was 60 years with a range of roughly 20 to 79. Intravenous ivuxolimab was administered to patients every 2 weeks at six dose levels: 0.01, 0.1, 0.3, 1.5, 3 and 10 mg/kg. The monotherapy dose-escalation portion (N of about 50 patients) of the phase I ivuxolimab trial is reported in the paper. The point of sequencing TCRbeta in the periphery was to test whether ivuxolimab changed TCR sequence diversity and drove clonal T-cell expansion. Three dose-escalation patients achieved partial responses, one with hepatocellular carcinoma and two with cutaneous melanoma.

Patients with a history of autoimmune disease or receiving systemic immunosuppression were excluded from the trial. In every dose cohort, peripheral blood was drawn for TCR sequencing at baseline, cycle 4 day 1, and cycle 7 day 1. The samples were taken from a phase I, first-in-human, multicenter, open-label dose-escalation trial of ivuxolimab. Adults with locally advanced or metastatic head and neck squamous cell, hepatocellular, melanoma or renal cell carcinoma were enrolled in the trial. Before TCR sequencing, CD4+ T cells and CD8+ T cells were sorted from peripheral blood as separate populations. Genomic DNA was extracted from sorted cells for sequencing of the TCRbeta CDR3 region. The immunoSEQ Assay was used for sequencing of TCRbeta CDR3 regions. Imported from immuneACCESS, the table was reduced by TCRdb to in-frame sequences with V and J called. These copies leave out some clones; in studies compared against another copy, an unresolved V gene accounts for under half, and the cause of the remainder is not known. The sample yields 70,000 or so clones; 65% to 85% were counted once. The ten largest clones capture around 0.96% of the sample.

General findings and caveats noted by the study authors: The antigen specificity of the peripheral T cells that underwent clonal expansion was not determined. In partial responders in the 0.1-3.0 mg/kg groups, normalized peripheral clonal expansion was found to be among the lowest, especially among CD8+ T cells. Clonal expansion of both CD4+ and CD8+ blood T cells was observed from baseline to week 6 at doses 0.1 to 3.0 mg/kg. After ivuxolimab, CD8+ T cells had more expanded clones than CD4+ T cells on average. Low levels of normalized T-cell clonal expansion were also seen in some patients who did not respond.

As for this clone: Its binding antigen is unknown. Base qualities are not recorded, but no much larger clone differs from it by a single base.

This receptor was identified in an adult with an advanced solid tumor such as melanoma, head and neck, liver or kidney cancer. This specimen consisted of CD4+ or CD8+ T cells sorted from blood, obtained in a trial of the OX40 agonist ivuxolimab.

Read as DNA, the sequence is TGTGCCAGCAGCTTTTTGGGGTTGCCTAATGAAAAACTGTTTTTT. It translates to CASSFLGLPNEKLFF. This chain joins TRBV5-6 to TRBJ1-4; no D segment can be confidently identified. The CDR3 runs 15 amino acids, cysteine and phenylalanine included. This entry keeps only the CDR3 DNA: 45 bases, framed from base 1. CDR1 and CDR2, looked up from the germline V gene, are SGHDT and YYEEEE. Relative to germline, V is 2 bases shorter and J is 3 bases shorter, with 11 bases between their ends.